This T cell receptor (beta chain) was recovered during a study of blood T cell repertoires in COVID-19. TCRdb's copy holds only in-frame clones and misses some; the assay was immunoSEQ multiplex PCR. There are some 150,000 clones in the sample; approximately 80% occur only once, and about 6.8% lies in the top ten. The CDR3 is made up of 15 amino acids. Between the trimmed V and J ends, which lost 3 bases and 1 base, there was a span of 13 bases. Germline CDR1 SGHRS, CDR2 YFSETQ. The sequenced material came from peripheral blood. This TCR derives from a woman aged 45 to 65 in a cohort sampled during active or convalescent COVID-19. V is TRBV5-1 and J is TRBJ1-1; D possibly corresponds to TRBD1 (6 bases). The CDR3 protein is CASSWKQGWNTEAFF. The CDR3 DNA follows: TGCGCCAGCAGCTGGAAACAGGGATGGAACACTGAAGCTTTCTTT. The full variable domain, completed using reference TRBV5-1 and TRBJ1-1, is KAGVTQTPRYLIKTRGQQVTLSCSPISGHRSVSWYQQTPGQGLQFLFEYFSETQRNKGNFPGRFSGRQFSNSRSEMNVSTLELGDSALYLCASSWKQGWNTEAFFGQGTRLTVV.